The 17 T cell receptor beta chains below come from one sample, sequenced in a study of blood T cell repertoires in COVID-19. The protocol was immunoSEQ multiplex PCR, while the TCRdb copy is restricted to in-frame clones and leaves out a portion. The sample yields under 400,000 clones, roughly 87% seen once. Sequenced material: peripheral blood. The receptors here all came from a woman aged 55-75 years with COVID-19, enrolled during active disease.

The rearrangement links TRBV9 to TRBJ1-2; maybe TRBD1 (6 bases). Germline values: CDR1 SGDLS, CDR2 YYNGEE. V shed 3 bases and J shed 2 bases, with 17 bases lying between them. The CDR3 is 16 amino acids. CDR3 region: CASSGGRTVINYGYTF. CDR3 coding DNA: TGTGCCAGCAGCGGAGGGCGGACAGTGATAAACTATGGCTACACCTTC.

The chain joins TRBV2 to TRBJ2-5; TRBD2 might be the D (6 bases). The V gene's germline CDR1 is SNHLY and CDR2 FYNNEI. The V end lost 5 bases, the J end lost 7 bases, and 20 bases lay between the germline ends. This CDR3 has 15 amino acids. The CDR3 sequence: CASSTGGARGVTQYF. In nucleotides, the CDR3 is TGTGCCAGCAGTACCGGAGGGGCGAGAGGGGTGACCCAGTACTTC.

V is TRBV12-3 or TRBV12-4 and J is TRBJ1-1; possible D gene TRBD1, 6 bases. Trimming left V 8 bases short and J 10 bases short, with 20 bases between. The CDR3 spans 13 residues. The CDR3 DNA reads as TGTGCCAGCGGAAGGTGGGGGACAAAGGGAGCTTTCTTT. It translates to CASGRWGTKGAFF.

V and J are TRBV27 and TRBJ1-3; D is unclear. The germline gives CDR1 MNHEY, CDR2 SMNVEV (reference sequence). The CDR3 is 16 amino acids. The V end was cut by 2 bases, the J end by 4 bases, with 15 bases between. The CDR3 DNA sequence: TGTGCCAGCAGTTTACGAGGCGGCGGTATCGGAAACACCATATATTTT. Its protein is CASSLRGGGIGNTIYF.

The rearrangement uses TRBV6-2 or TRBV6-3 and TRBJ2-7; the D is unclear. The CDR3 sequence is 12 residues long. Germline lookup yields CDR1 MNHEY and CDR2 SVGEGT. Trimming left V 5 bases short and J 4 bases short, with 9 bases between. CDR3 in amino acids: CASSQTVYEQYF. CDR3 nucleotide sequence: TGTGCCAGCAGTCAAACAGTTTACGAGCAGTACTTC.

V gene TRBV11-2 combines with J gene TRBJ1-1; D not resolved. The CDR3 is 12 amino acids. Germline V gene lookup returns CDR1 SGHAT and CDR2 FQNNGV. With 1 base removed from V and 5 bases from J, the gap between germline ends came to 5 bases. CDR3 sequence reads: CASSLGRTEAFF. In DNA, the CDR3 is TGTGCCAGCAGCTTAGGGAGGACTGAAGCTTTCTTT.

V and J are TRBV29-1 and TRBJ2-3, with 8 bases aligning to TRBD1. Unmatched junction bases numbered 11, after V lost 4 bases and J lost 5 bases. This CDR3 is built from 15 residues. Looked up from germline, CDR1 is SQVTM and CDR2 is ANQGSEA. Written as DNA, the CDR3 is TGCAGCGTTGGGGCAGACAGGGGTGCGGGAGATACGCAGTATTTT. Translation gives CSVGADRGAGDTQYF.

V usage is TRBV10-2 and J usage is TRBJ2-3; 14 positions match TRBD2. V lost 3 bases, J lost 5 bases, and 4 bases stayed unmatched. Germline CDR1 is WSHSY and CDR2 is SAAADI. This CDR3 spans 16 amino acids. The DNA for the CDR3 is TGCGCCAGCAGTGAAGGACTAGCGGGGGGTAGAGATACGCAGTATTTT. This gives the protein CASSEGLAGGRDTQYF.

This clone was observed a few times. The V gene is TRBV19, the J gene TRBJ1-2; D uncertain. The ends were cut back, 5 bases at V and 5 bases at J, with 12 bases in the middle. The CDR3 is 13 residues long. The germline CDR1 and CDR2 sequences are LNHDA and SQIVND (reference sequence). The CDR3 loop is CASSFGADYGYTF. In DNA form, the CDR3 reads TGTGCCAGTAGTTTCGGAGCCGATTATGGCTACACCTTC.

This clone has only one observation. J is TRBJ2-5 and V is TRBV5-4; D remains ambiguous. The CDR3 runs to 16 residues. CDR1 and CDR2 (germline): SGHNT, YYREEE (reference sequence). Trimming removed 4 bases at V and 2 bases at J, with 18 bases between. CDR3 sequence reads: CASSPGSARRQETQYF. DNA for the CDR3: TGTGCCAGCAGCCCCGGTTCTGCGAGGAGACAAGAGACCCAGTACTTC.

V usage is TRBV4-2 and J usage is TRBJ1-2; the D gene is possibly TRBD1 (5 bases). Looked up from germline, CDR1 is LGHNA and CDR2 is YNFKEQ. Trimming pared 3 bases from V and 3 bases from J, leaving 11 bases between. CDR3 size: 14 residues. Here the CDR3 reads CASSHQGGDYGYTF. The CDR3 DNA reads TGTGCCAGCAGCCATCAGGGAGGAGACTATGGCTACACCTTC.

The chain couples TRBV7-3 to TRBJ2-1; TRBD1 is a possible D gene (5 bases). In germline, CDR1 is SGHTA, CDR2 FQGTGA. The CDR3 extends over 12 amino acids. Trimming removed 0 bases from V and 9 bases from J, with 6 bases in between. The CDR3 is CASSLTGVEQFF. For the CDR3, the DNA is TGTGCCAGCAGCTTAACAGGGGTTGAGCAGTTCTTC.

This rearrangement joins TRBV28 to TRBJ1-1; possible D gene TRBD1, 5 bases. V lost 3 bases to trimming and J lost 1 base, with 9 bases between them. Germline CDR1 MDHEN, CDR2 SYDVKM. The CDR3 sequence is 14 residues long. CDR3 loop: CASSFRGANTEAFF. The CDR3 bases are TGTGCCAGCAGTTTCCGCGGGGCGAACACTGAAGCTTTCTTT.

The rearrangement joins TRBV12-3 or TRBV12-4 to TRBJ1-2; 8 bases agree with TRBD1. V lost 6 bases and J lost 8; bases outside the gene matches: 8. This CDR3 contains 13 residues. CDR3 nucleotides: TGTGCCAGCAGCGCCGGACAGGGAATAGGCTACACCTTC. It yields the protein CASSAGQGIGYTF.

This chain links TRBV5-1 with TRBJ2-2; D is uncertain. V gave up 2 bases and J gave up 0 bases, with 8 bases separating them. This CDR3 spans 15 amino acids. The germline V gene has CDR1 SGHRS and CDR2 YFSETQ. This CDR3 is CASSLKTPNTGELFF. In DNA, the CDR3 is TGCGCCAGCAGCTTAAAGACACCGAACACCGGGGAGCTGTTTTTT.

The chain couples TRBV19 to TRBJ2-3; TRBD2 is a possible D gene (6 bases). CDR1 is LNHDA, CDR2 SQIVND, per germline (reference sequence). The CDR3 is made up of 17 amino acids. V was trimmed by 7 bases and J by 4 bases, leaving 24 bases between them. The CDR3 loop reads CASTPRAAGGGADTQYF. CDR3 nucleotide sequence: TGTGCCAGTACCCCAAGGGCGGCTGGGGGAGGAGCAGATACGCAGTATTTT. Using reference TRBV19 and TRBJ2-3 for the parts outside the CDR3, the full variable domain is DGGITQSPKYLFRKEGQNVTLSCEQNLNHDAMYWYRQDPGQGLRLIYYSQIVNDFQKGDIAEGYSVSREKKESFPLTVTSAQKNPTAFYLCASTPRAAGGGADTQYFGPGTRLTVL.

The CDR3 coding sequence is TGTGCCAGCAGTTACAGCCGAGGGGGAACCAACACTGAAGCTTTCTTT. This sequence encodes CASSYSRGGTNTEAFF. This chain joins TRBV6-5 and TRBJ1-1, with a tentative D call TRBD1 (6 bases). V lost 2 bases to trimming and J lost 2 bases, with 15 bases between them. The length of the CDR3 is 16 residues. Per the germline V gene, CDR1 is MNHEY and CDR2 is SVGAGI.